One sample yielded the 21 T cell receptor beta chains listed below, sequenced in a study of vaccination effects on CD4 cells after COVID-19. The ViraFEST assay expanded antigen-specific CD4+ T cells with viral peptide pools before sequencing. Following 10 days of culture, CD4+ T cells were isolated. Sequencing was performed with immunoSEQ multiplex PCR; in TCRdb, only in-frame clones are kept and a portion is missing. The sample yields approximately 82,000 clones, around 76% seen once. These receptors lack a known antigen. This material consisted of CD4+ T cells from PBMCs cultured with HCoV-229E spike peptides, taken before COVID-19 vaccination. These receptors all come from a human donor who received a COVID-19 vaccine.

This clone was detected only a few times. Here the CDR3 reads CASSGGQAYGYTF. Here the CDR3 DNA reads TGTGCCAGCAGTGGGGGACAGGCCTATGGCTACACCTTC. The genes are TRBV25-1 and TRBJ1-2; 8 positions agree with TRBD1. V dropped 4 bases and J dropped 4; count of bases not matched to a gene: 2. The CDR3 contains 13 residues. The V gene's germline CDR1 is MGHDK and CDR2 SYGVNS.

This clone was picked up a small number of times. V gene TRBV7-7 combines with J gene TRBJ2-1, with 7 bases that match TRBD1. V lost 1 base, J lost 2 bases, and 2 bases stayed unmatched. CDR1 is SSHAT, CDR2 FNYEAQ, per germline (reference sequence). The CDR3 consists of 15 residues. The CDR3 DNA follows: TGTGCCAGCAGCTTAGGACAGGGAGCCTACAATGAGCAGTTCTTC. This translates into CASSLGQGAYNEQFF.

This clone appeared a single time. The V call is TRBV28, the J call TRBJ1-5, with 8 bases matching TRBD1. Germline assignment: CDR1 MDHEN and CDR2 SYDVKM. The CDR3 totals 15 residues. Unmatched junction bases numbered 10, after V lost 4 bases and J lost 8 bases. As DNA, the CDR3 is TGTGCCAGCAGTTCCGGACAGGGTCGCATCAAGCCCCAGCATTTT. Amino acids: CASSSGQGRIKPQHF.

The J gene is TRBJ2-3, the V gene TRBV7-2, with 15 positions matching TRBD2. The CDR3 has 18 amino acids. V lost 2 bases, J lost 1 base, and 4 bases stayed unmatched. Looked up from germline, CDR1 is SGHTA and CDR2 is FQGNSA. CDR3 nucleotide sequence: TGTGCCAGCAGCTTAACAGGACTAGCGGGGGGGCGCACAGATACGCAGTATTTT. This gives the protein CASSLTGLAGGRTDTQYF.

This clone was observed a few times. This chain joins TRBV12-3 or TRBV12-4 and TRBJ1-5, with D perhaps matching TRBD1 (6 bases). The CDR3 is 13 residues long. Trimming shortened V by 2 bases and J by 9 bases, and 11 bases separated the two germline ends. The CDR3 DNA sequence: TGTGCCAGCAGTTTAAGGCAGGGGATGCCCCAGCATTTT. It codes for CASSLRQGMPQHF.

This chain uses TRBV2 with TRBJ2-3; 7 bases align to TRBD1. With 1 base clipped from V and 2 bases from J, the junction kept 6 bases outside the gene matches. CDR1 SNHLY and CDR2 FYNNEI come from the germline V gene. This CDR3 is 16 amino acids long. Here the CDR3 reads CASSEDRGFPTDTQYF. CDR3 DNA sequence: TGTGCCAGCAGTGAAGACAGGGGATTTCCCACAGATACGCAGTATTTT.

V is TRBV6-5 and J is TRBJ1-6, with D hard to call. From germline, CDR1 is MNHEY and CDR2 SVGAGI. The CDR3 length is 13 residues. V lost 4 bases and J 5 bases, leaving 6 bases between the germline ends. The CDR3 is CASSSQNNSPLHF. In DNA form, the CDR3 reads TGTGCCAGCAGTTCTCAGAATAATTCACCCCTCCACTTT.

The chain combines TRBV9 with TRBJ1-1; 8 bases match TRBD1. J gave up 3 bases and V 0 bases, and 10 bases lay outside the gene matches. In germline, CDR1 is SGDLS, CDR2 YYNGEE. The CDR3 extends over 17 amino acids. Written as DNA, the CDR3 is TGTGCCAGCAGCGTAGTAATAGTGGAGACAGGGGACACTGAAGCTTTCTTT. Translation: CASSVVIVETGDTEAFF.

The chain joins TRBV19 to TRBJ1-5; tentatively, D is TRBD1 (6 bases). CDR3 length: 12 amino acids. Germline V gene data show CDR1 as LNHDA and CDR2 as SQIVND (reference sequence). V lost 6 bases and J lost 11, with 14 bases in between. CDR3 sequence (DNA): TGTGCCAGTAGCCCCGGGACAAAAGCCCAGCATTTT. It codes for CASSPGTKAQHF. The complete variable domain, with remaining parts taken from reference TRBV19 and TRBJ1-5, reads DGGITQSPKYLFRKEGQNVTLSCEQNLNHDAMYWYRQDPGQGLRLIYYSQIVNDFQKGDIAEGYSVSREKKESFPLTVTSAQKNPTAFYLCASSPGTKAQHFGDGTRLSIL.

CDR3 loop: CASSQGSPGAGTGELFF. Here the CDR3 DNA reads TGTGCCAGCAGCCAAGGAAGTCCGGGGGCGGGCACCGGGGAGCTGTTTTTT. The V call is TRBV3-1 (or the pseudogene TRBV3-2), the J call TRBJ2-2; the D call may be TRBD1 or TRBD2 (6 bases each). This CDR3 is 17 amino acids long. CDR1 and CDR2 (germline): LGHDT, YNNKEL (reference sequence). The germline V and J ends were trimmed by 1 base and 4 bases, with 16 bases remaining between them.

V and J are TRBV6-1 and TRBJ1-5; no definite D call. The germline V gene encodes CDR1 MNHNS and CDR2 SASEGT. The CDR3 extends over 15 amino acids. V dropped 0 bases and J dropped 5 bases, with 11 bases sitting between them. The CDR3: CASSEAMSGYQPQHF. CDR3 in DNA: TGTGCCAGCAGTGAAGCGATGTCGGGGTATCAGCCCCAGCATTTT.

The chain employs TRBV6-2 or TRBV6-3 and TRBJ1-2, with 9 positions matching TRBD1. V lost 4 bases to trimming and J lost 4 bases; unmatched junction nucleotides: 4. CDR1 is MNHEY, CDR2 SVGEGT, per germline. The CDR3 loop spans 14 amino acids. Here the CDR3 DNA reads TGTGCCAGCAGTTTCTTGACAGGGGGCTATGGCTACACCTTC. It encodes CASSFLTGGYGYTF.

The chain recombines TRBV3-1 (or the pseudogene TRBV3-2) with TRBJ1-1; 10 positions match TRBD1. Per germline, CDR1 LGHDT and CDR2 YNNKEL (reference sequence). The length of the CDR3 is 14 residues. V lost 4 bases and J lost 7; bases outside the gene matches: 6. CDR3 region: CASSRTGGRGEAFF. Written as DNA, the CDR3 is TGTGCCAGCAGCCGGACAGGGGGTCGCGGTGAAGCTTTCTTT.

CDR3 in amino acids: CATSGGAGTQYF. DNA for the CDR3: TGTGCCACCAGTGGGGGGGCAGGTACGCAGTATTTT. V usage is TRBV24-1 and J usage is TRBJ2-3, with D possibly being TRBD1 or TRBD2 (6 bases each). Trimming left V 5 bases short and J 8 bases short, with 10 bases between. Germline lookup yields CDR1 KGHDR and CDR2 SFDVKD. This CDR3 is 12 amino acids long.

This sequence joins TRBV3-1 (or the pseudogene TRBV3-2) and TRBJ1-2; 8 bases are shared with TRBD1. V shed 4 bases, J shed 8 bases, and the junction held 12 bases outside the gene matches. The CDR3 covers 15 residues. Germline CDR1 reads LGHDT; CDR2 reads YNNKEL (reference sequence). The CDR3 coding sequence is TGTGCCAGCAGCCCTGAGGGGCAGGGGGCGAGGGGCTACACCTTC. Encoded protein: CASSPEGQGARGYTF.

The chain uses TRBV6-1 and TRBJ1-2; D is undetermined. The CDR3 has 14 amino acids. Germline CDR1 and CDR2: MNHNS and SASEGT. V lost 2 bases to trimming and J lost 4 bases, with 11 bases between them. The CDR3 is CASSEYVPLYGYTF. Written as DNA, the CDR3 is TGTGCCAGCAGTGAATACGTCCCCCTCTATGGCTACACCTTC.

The chain couples TRBV5-1 to TRBJ2-2; D is unresolved. V was shortened by 1 base and J by 7 bases, with 8 bases between the two germline ends. Germline CDR1 reads SGHRS; CDR2 reads YFSETQ. CDR3 length equals 13 residues. The CDR3 protein is CASSLWVGGELFF. The CDR3 bases are TGCGCCAGCAGCTTGTGGGTCGGCGGGGAGCTGTTTTTT.

The chain has TRBV15 and TRBJ2-7, with D possibly matching TRBD1 (6 bases). CDR1 is LNHNV and CDR2 is YYDKDF in the germline V gene (reference sequence). This CDR3 is built from 14 residues. V lost 2 bases, J lost 6 bases, and 14 bases lay in between. CDR3 sequence: CATSRTGYRGEQYV. The DNA for the CDR3 is TGTGCCACCAGCAGAACAGGGTACCGCGGCGAGCAGTACGTC.

The chain joins TRBV18 to TRBJ1-2; 7 nucleotides match TRBD1. Looked up from germline, CDR1 is KGHSH and CDR2 is LQKENI. The CDR3 has 14 residues. V trimming: 3 bases; J trimming: 4 bases; junction bases outside the gene matches: 5. CDR3 DNA sequence: TGTGCCAGCTCACCCGGCCGGGACAGCTATGGCTACACCTTC. This sequence encodes CASSPGRDSYGYTF.

The sample holds a few counts of this clone. This sequence joins TRBV5-6 and TRBJ2-7; D gene unclear. The germline CDR1 and CDR2 sequences are SGHDT and YYEEEE. V was cut by 4 bases and J by 6 bases, with 14 bases left in between. The CDR3 covers 13 residues. In nucleotides, the CDR3 is TGTGCCAGCAGCACCTCTAGGTCTGGCGAGCAGTACGTC. Its protein product is CASSTSRSGEQYV.

The chain uses TRBV7-2 and TRBJ1-5, with 7 positions matching TRBD1. Per germline, CDR1 SGHTA and CDR2 FQGNSA. This CDR3 has 13 amino acids. V shed 5 bases, J shed 6 bases, and the junction held 4 bases outside the gene matches. In DNA, the CDR3 is TGTGCCAGCAGCGAGGGGGCAGGTCAGCCCCAGCATTTT. Translated, it gives CASSEGAGQPQHF.